A single sample is the source of the 5 T cell receptor beta chains below, sequenced in a study of blood T cell repertoires in COVID-19. TCRdb's copy holds only in-frame clones and misses some; the assay was immunoSEQ multiplex PCR. The repertoire holds 250,000 or so clones, with approximately 89% as singletons. The material sequenced was PBMCs or T cells enriched from blood (not recorded which). Receptor source: a man in his forties or fifties who had been exposed to COVID-19.

CDR3 amino acids: CASSTLDRTSTDTQYF. CDR3 bases: TGTGCCAGCAGTACCCTCGACAGGACTAGCACAGATACGCAGTATTTT. J is TRBJ2-3 and V is TRBV28; D might be TRBD1 (6 bases). CDR1 is MDHEN and CDR2 is SYDVKM in the germline V gene. The V end lost 5 bases, the J end lost 0 bases, and 15 bases lay between the germline ends. The CDR3 runs to 16 residues.

This sequence joins TRBV19 and TRBJ2-2, with a weak D call TRBD2 (6 bases). V was shortened by 3 bases and J by 0 bases, with 11 bases between the two germline ends. The germline CDR1 and CDR2 sequences are LNHDA and SQIVND (reference sequence). CDR3 length: 16 residues. CDR3 sequence reads: CASSIISGANTGELFF. The CDR3 nucleotides are TGTGCCAGTAGTATTATTAGCGGCGCGAACACCGGGGAGCTGTTTTTT.

The chain uses TRBV6-5 and TRBJ2-5; TRBD2 matches 8 bases. V dropped 7 bases and J dropped 3; count of bases not matched to a gene: 1. The CDR3 extends over 12 amino acids. CDR1 is MNHEY, CDR2 SVGAGI, per germline. As DNA, the CDR3 is TGTGCCAGCACCGGGGGGGAAGAGACCCAGTACTTC. Protein: CASTGGEETQYF.

The V gene is TRBV11-2, the J gene TRBJ2-1, with 8 bases fitting TRBD1. Germline CDR1 SGHAT, CDR2 FQNNGV. There are 11 residues in the CDR3. The J segment lost 9 bases and the V segment lost 8 bases, leaving 3 bases of the junction unmatched. The CDR3 DNA reads TGTGCCAGCGGACAGGGTAGTGAGCAGTTCTTC. Translated, it gives CASGQGSEQFF.

The chain uses TRBV2 and TRBJ2-2; TRBD1 aligns across 8 bases. Germline assignment: CDR1 SNHLY and CDR2 FYNNEI. The CDR3 extends over 15 amino acids. V lost 3 bases, J lost 7 bases, and 7 bases stayed unmatched. The CDR3 loop reads CASSDATGVFGELFF. In DNA, the CDR3 is TGTGCCAGCAGTGATGCGACAGGGGTTTTCGGGGAGCTGTTTTTT.